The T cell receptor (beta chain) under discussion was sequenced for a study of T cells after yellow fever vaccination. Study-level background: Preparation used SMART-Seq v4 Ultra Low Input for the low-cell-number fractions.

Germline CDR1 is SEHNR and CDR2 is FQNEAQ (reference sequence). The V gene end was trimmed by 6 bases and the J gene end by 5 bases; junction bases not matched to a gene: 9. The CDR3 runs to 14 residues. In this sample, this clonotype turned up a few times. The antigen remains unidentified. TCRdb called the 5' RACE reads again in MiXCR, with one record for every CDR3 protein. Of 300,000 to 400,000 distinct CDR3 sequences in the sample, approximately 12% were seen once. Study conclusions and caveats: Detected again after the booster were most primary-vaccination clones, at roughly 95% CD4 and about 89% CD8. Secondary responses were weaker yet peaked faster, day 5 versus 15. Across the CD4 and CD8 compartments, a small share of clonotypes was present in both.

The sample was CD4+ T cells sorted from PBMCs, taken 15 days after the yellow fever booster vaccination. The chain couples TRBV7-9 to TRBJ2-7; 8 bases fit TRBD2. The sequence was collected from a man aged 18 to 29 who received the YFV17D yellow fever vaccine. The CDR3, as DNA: TGTGCCAGCAGTCAAGACGGGCGGGGGGACGAGCAGTACTTC. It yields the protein CASSQDGRGDEQYF.